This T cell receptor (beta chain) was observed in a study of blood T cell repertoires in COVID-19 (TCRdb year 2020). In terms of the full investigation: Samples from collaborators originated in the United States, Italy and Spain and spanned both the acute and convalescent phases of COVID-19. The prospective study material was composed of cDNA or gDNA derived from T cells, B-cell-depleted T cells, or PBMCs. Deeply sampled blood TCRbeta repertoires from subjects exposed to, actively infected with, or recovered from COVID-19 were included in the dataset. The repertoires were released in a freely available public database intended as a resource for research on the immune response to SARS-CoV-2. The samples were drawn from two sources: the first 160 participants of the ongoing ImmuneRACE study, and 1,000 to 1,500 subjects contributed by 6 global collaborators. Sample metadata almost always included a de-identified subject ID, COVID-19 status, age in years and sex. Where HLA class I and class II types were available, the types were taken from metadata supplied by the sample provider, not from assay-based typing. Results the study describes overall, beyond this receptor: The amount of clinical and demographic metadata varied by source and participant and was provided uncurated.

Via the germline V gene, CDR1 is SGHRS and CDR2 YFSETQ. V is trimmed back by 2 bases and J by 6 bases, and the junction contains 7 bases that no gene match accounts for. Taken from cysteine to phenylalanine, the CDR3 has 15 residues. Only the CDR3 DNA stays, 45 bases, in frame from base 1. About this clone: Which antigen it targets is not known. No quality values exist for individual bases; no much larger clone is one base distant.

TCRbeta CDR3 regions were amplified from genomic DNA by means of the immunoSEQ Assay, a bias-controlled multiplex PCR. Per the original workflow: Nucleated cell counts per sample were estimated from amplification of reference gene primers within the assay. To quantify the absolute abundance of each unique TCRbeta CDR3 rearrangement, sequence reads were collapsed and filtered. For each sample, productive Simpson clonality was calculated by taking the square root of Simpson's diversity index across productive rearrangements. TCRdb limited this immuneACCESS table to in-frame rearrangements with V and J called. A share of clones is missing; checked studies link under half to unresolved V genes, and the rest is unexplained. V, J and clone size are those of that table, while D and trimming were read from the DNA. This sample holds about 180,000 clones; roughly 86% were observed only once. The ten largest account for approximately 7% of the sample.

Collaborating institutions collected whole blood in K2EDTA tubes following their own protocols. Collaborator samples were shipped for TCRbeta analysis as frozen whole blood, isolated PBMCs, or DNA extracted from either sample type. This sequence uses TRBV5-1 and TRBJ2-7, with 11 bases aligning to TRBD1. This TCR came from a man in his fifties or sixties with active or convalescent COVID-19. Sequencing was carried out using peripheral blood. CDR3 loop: CASSFSGTGGGEQYF. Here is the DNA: TGCGCCAGCAGCTTCTCCGGGACAGGGGGTGGCGAGCAGTACTTC.